This T cell receptor beta chain was captured by sequencing in a study of shared clonotypes between healthy human individuals. Only Caucasian adults living in Nashville, Tennessee served as donors. Note on this clone: Its cognate antigen is unknown.

Germline CDR1 is SNHLY and CDR2 is FYNNEI. Trimming stripped 7 bases from V and 7 bases from J, with 19 bases between. The CDR3 loop spans 14 amino acids. Notes on the study in general: Donor clonotype sharing was expected to depend on sequencing depth.

The quantity of DNA used in unsorted PBMC replicate PCRs was 300 ng, corresponding to some 29,000 T cell genomes. The authors' processing: In the immunoSEQ data, sequences were junction-only and lacked quality scores, so filtering differed. The method was immunoSEQ multiplex PCR; TCRdb's version includes in-frame clones alone and lacks a portion of them. V, J and clone size derive from that table, while D and trimming were established from the DNA sequence. Of roughly 500,000 clones in the sample, 70% to 80% were seen once. The clonotype comes from a woman aged 40 to 49 in good health. Some clones in this sample may be carry-over from other donors' samples. Sequenced sample: PBMCs. This chain links TRBV2 with TRBJ1-2, with D perhaps matching TRBD1 (6 bases). The CDR3 is CASNLWGAQGGYTF. DNA of the CDR3: TGTGCCAGCAACCTTTGGGGGGCGCAGGGTGGCTACACCTTC.